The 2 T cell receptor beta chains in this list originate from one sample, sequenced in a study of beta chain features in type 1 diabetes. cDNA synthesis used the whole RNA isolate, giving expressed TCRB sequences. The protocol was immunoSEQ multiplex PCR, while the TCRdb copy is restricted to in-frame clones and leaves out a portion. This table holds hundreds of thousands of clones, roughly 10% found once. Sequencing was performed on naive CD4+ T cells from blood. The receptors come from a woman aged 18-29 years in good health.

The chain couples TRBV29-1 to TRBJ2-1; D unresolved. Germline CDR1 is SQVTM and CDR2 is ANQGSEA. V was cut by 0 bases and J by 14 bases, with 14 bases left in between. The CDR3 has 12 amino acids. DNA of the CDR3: TGCAGCGTTGAAGATCTAGGGAAGGAGAAGTTCTTC. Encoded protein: CSVEDLGKEKFF.

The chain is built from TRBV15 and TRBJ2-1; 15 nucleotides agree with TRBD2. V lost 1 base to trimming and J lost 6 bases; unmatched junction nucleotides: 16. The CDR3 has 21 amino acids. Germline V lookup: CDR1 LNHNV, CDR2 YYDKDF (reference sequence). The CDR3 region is CATSRVGLAGGLWTFPNEQFF. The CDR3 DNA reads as TGTGCCACCAGCAGAGTGGGACTAGCGGGAGGTCTCTGGACCTTTCCCAATGAGCAGTTCTTC.